This T cell receptor beta chain was recovered during a study of blood T cell repertoires in COVID-19. Across 24 US areas, participants ranged in age from roughly 18 to 95 years. Participant-reported clinical history was the basis for cohort assignment. Per the original methods: Researchers report that nucleated cell counts were estimated from reference gene primer amplification. Measured with immunoSEQ multiplex PCR; TCRdb has only the in-frame clones, and not every one. From that table come the V and J calls and clone size; the DNA was used to work out D and trimming. This sample has under 250,000 clones, with 80% found just once. Trimming cost V 5 bases and J 2 bases; bases outside gene matches: 4. In germline, CDR1 is SNHLY, CDR2 FYNNEI. This CDR3 region has 15 residues.

The TCR originated in a man between 25 and 39 years old with acute COVID-19. Input material: PBMCs or T cells enriched from blood (not recorded which). The chain links TRBV2 to TRBJ1-3; 9 bases fit TRBD1. CDR3 residues: CASSRDRAAGNTIYF. CDR3 DNA: TGTGCCAGCAGTCGGGACAGGGCCGCTGGAAACACCATATATTTT. Combining the CDR3 with reference TRBV2 and TRBJ1-3 gives the whole variable domain EPEVTQTPSHQVTQMGQEVILRCVPISNHLYFYWYRQILGQKVEFLVSFYNNEISEKSEIFDDQFSVERPDGSNFTLKIRSTKLEDSAMYFCASSRDRAAGNTIYFGEGSWLTVV.